These 11 T cell receptor beta chains originate from one sample sequenced in a study of vaccination effects on CD4 cells after COVID-19 (dated by TCRdb to between 2021 and 2022). After less than 13 days of culture, CD4+ T cells were isolated with the EasySep CD4+ T cell isolation kit. Convalescent patients had PCR-confirmed SARS-CoV-2 infection between March and December 2020, before Alpha, Beta and Delta variants emerged in the United States. Participants received two doses of either the BNT162b2 or the mRNA-1273 mRNA SARS-CoV-2 vaccine. The library was produced with the immunoSEQ multiplex PCR assay. TCRdb obtained this table from immuneACCESS and retained in-frame rearrangements with V and J assigned. These tables miss some clones; where compared with another copy, unresolved V genes account for less than half of the shortfall, and the remainder is unexplained. Recorded for this sample are tens of thousands of clones; over 60% of them occurred a single time. The ten largest account for 5% to 5.5% of the sample.

For these TCRs, the target antigens are not known. The source material was CD4+ T cells from PBMCs cultured without peptide, sampled after COVID-19 vaccination. The receptors here all came from a human donor who had a prior SARS-CoV-2 infection.

The chain combines TRBV6-5 with TRBJ2-3; TRBD2 matches at 8 bases. Germline V lookup: CDR1 MNHEY, CDR2 SVGAGI. The length of the CDR3 is 16 residues. Trimming removed 0 bases from V and 5 bases from J; junction bases left unmatched: 7. CDR3 DNA: TGTGCCAGCAGTTACTCGATCGGGGGGGGCGTAGATACGCAGTATTTT. This sequence encodes CASSYSIGGGVDTQYF.

This rearrangement joins TRBV3-1 (or the pseudogene TRBV3-2) to TRBJ2-1; 11 nucleotides match TRBD2. In germline, CDR1 is LGHDT, CDR2 YNNKEL (reference sequence). This CDR3 region has 16 residues. After removal of 5 bases from V and 4 bases from J, the junction contained 7 bases not matched to a gene. The CDR3 here is CASSGATSGAYNEQFF. Here the CDR3 DNA reads TGTGCCAGCAGCGGAGCGACTAGCGGGGCATACAATGAGCAGTTCTTC.

The chain has TRBV29-1 and TRBJ2-5; 12 nucleotides match TRBD2. Germline CDR1 reads SQVTM; CDR2 reads ANQGSEA. After removal of 6 bases from V and 5 bases from J, the junction contained 10 bases not matched to a gene. The CDR3 has 15 amino acids. The CDR3 loop reads CSVSGLAGPEETQYF. DNA for the CDR3: TGCAGCGTCTCCGGACTAGCGGGGCCGGAGGAGACCCAGTACTTC.

The chain recombines TRBV7-3 with TRBJ1-6; D remains unclear. V lost 3 bases and J 6 bases, leaving 9 bases between the germline ends. CDR3 length equals 14 residues. Germline assignment: CDR1 SGHTA and CDR2 FQGTGA. CDR3 nucleotides: TGTGCCAGCAGCTTGCGGGGAGGTAATTCACCCCTCCACTTT. Its translation is CASSLRGGNSPLHF. Variable domain in full (rest from reference TRBV7-3 and TRBJ1-6): GAGVSQTPSNKVTEKGKYVELRCDPISGHTALYWYRQSLGQGPEFLIYFQGTGAADDSGLPNDRFFAVRPEGSVSTLKIQRTERGDSAVYLCASSLRGGNSPLHFGNGTRLTVT.

This rearrangement joins TRBV3-1 (or the pseudogene TRBV3-2) to TRBJ2-4; D remains unclear. Germline CDR1 and CDR2: LGHDT and YNNKEL (reference sequence). V lost 2 bases and J lost 1, with 9 bases in between. The CDR3 covers 15 residues. The CDR3 protein is CASSQHPLAKNIQYF. The DNA of the CDR3 is TGTGCCAGCAGCCAACACCCTCTCGCCAAAAACATTCAGTACTTC.

The chain's CDR3 is CSASQDWLAGTQYF. The DNA of the CDR3 is TGCAGTGCTAGTCAAGACTGGCTAGCGGGGACCCAGTACTTC. The rearrangement links TRBV20-1 to TRBJ2-5; 8 bases agree with TRBD2. J lost 7 bases, V lost 3 bases, and 10 bases had no gene match. CDR1 and CDR2 from the germline V gene are DFQATT and SNEGSKA (reference sequence). The CDR3 has 14 amino acids.

The chain couples TRBV19 to TRBJ1-4, with TRBD1 as a possible D gene (5 bases). This CDR3 spans 16 amino acids. V lost 8 bases and J 0 bases, leaving 16 bases between the germline ends. Germline loops: CDR1 LNHDA, CDR2 SQIVND (reference sequence). CDR3: CASDSRRGTTNEKLFF. CDR3 bases: TGTGCCAGTGACAGCCGAAGAGGCACAACTAATGAAAAACTGTTTTTT.

The V and J genes are TRBV21-1 and TRBJ2-5; TRBD2 is the table's D call, not checked against the DNA. TRBV21-1 is a pseudogene locus. The CDR3 is made up of 18 amino acids. CDR3 bases: TGTGCCAGCAGCAACGAACCTACTAGCGGGAGGGGATATGAGACCCAGTACTTC. Its protein product is CASSNEPTSGRGYETQYF.

The V gene is TRBV7-2, the J gene TRBJ2-3, with D unresolved. The CDR3 extends over 13 amino acids. Germline values: CDR1 SGHTA, CDR2 FQGNSA. Trimming took off 1 base at V and 4 bases at J, with 6 bases between the two ends. CDR3 in DNA: TGTGCCAGCAGCTTAGGCCGGGCAGATACGCAGTATTTT. This sequence encodes CASSLGRADTQYF.

The CDR3 region has the DNA TGTGCCAGTAGTGTACAGGGGGCTACCGAGCAGTACTTC. Protein: CASSVQGATEQYF. This sequence joins TRBV19 and TRBJ2-7; TRBD1 aligns across 9 bases. With V trimmed by 5 bases and J by 6 bases, 5 bases remained unmatched. CDR3 length: 13 amino acids. Germline lookup yields CDR1 LNHDA and CDR2 SQIVND (reference sequence).

A single count supports this clone. This same CDR3 is encoded by further DNA sequences in the sample. CDR3 in amino acids: CASTVYNEQFF. CDR3 coding DNA: TGTGCCAGCACAGTATACAATGAGCAGTTCTTC. V and J are TRBV2 and TRBJ2-1; D remains ambiguous. V was trimmed by 7 bases and J by 4 bases, leaving 5 bases between them. CDR3 length: 11 amino acids. CDR1 and CDR2 (germline): SNHLY, FYNNEI.